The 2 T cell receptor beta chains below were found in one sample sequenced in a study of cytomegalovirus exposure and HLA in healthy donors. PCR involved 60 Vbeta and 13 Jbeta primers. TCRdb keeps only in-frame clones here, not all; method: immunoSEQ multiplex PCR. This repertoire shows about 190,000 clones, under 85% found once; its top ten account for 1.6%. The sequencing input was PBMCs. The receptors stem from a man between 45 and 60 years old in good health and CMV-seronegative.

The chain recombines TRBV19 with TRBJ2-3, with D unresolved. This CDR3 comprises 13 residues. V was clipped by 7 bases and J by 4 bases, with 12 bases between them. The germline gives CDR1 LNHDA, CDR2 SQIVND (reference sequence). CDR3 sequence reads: CASTQSGADTQYF. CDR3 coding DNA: TGTGCCAGTACCCAAAGTGGAGCAGATACGCAGTATTTT.

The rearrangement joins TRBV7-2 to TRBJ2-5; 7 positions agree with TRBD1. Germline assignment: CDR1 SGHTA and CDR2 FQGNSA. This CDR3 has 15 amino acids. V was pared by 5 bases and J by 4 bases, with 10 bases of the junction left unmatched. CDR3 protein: CASSQDRVFSETQYF. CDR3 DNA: TGTGCCAGCAGCCAAGACAGGGTATTTTCAGAGACCCAGTACTTC.